What follows is one T cell receptor (beta chain) and its context. Antigen: not known. The data are from a study of human T cells and chemical hapten exposure. Study details: Epicutaneous patch tests delivered 0.01% DPC to the upper back, with evaluation at 6 days. Study-level results: Patch test score was positively correlated with the counts of PT1 expanded TCRs.

Time point noted: patch test 3, about 24 weeks after DPC sensitization. The treatment was: therapeutic diphenylcyclopropenone sensitization with weekly scalp DPC. V gave up 5 bases and J gave up 6 bases, with 10 bases separating them. This CDR3 region has 12 residues. Germline V gene lookup returns CDR1 SGHAT and CDR2 FQNNGV. Library construction involved attaching unique molecular identifiers to individual cDNA molecules, which allowed quantitative, reproducible TCR counting. MiXCR, run by TCRdb on the RACE reads, gives a single entry per CDR3 protein. Among tens of thousands of distinct CDR3 sequences listed, 11% were seen once.

The gene calls are TRBV11-2 and TRBJ1-1, with a tentative D call TRBD1 (6 bases). The source of this sequence is a woman in her forties or fifties with alopecia areata. Some clones in this sample may be carry-over from other donors' samples. Source: whole blood, taken in connection with sensitization to the hapten diphenylcyclopropenone (DPC). The CDR3 DNA is TGTGCCAGCAGCGGTAGGGGGTCTGAAGCTTTCTTT. The encoded protein is CASSGRGSEAFF. The full variable domain, completed using reference TRBV11-2 and TRBJ1-1, is EAGVAQSPRYKIIEKRQSVAFWCNPISGHATLYWYQQILGQGPKLLIQFQNNGVVDDSQLPKDRFSAERLKGVDSTLKIQPAKLEDSAVYLCASSGRGSEAFFGQGTRLTVV.